A single sample gave rise to the 7 T cell receptor beta chains below, sequenced in a study of tumor and adjacent non-tumor tissue in lung cancer. Three rounds of nested PCR, following a modified ARM-PCR protocol, produced the TCRbeta library. TCRdb redid the calling of the multiplex PCR reads with MiXCR, one entry per CDR3 protein. The data hold around 200,000 distinct CDR3 sequences, with 60% to 85% observed a single time. The template was RNA from unsorted bulk tissue. Material for sequencing was lung tumor tissue. These receptors were obtained from a man aged 55-75 years with non-small cell lung cancer.

Details on this clonotype: Given a much more abundant clone one base away, this may be a read error. The J gene is TRBJ2-1, the V gene TRBV20-1; D gene uncertain. Germline CDR1 and CDR2: DFQATT and SNEGSKA (reference sequence). CDR3 length: 14 amino acids. V dropped 6 bases and J dropped 8 bases, with 20 bases sitting between them. CDR3 region: CSAEEWQANYEQFF. CDR3 coding DNA: TGCAGTGCGGAAGAGTGGCAGGCCAACTATGAGCAGTTCTTC.

With regard to this clonotype: It is likely a read error, because the conserved phenylalanine at the end of the CDR3 is missing. The chain couples TRBV20-1 to TRBJ2-7, with D perhaps TRBD1 (6 bases). Germline V gives CDR1 DFQATT, CDR2 SNEGSKA (reference sequence). The CDR3 is 14 residues long. The V end was cut by 0 bases, the J end by 6 bases, with 15 bases between. CDR3 sequence: CSAREGGPSAEQYI. The CDR3 coding sequence is TGCAGTGCTAGAGAAGGGGGACCCTCGGCCGAGCAGTACATC.

This clonotype occurred many times. The genes are TRBV5-6 and TRBJ1-2; D remains ambiguous. Between the trimmed V and J ends, which lost 2 bases and 4 bases, there was a span of 9 bases. The CDR3 covers 13 residues. Germline lookup yields CDR1 SGHDT and CDR2 YYEEEE. As DNA, the CDR3 is TGTGCCAGCAGCTTATGGGCAGGCTATGGCTACACCTTC. Its protein is CASSLWAGYGYTF.

The rearrangement uses TRBV5-4 and TRBJ2-6; weak D call: TRBD1 (5 bases). Trimming cost V 2 bases and J 15 bases, with 21 bases left between them. Germline lookup yields CDR1 SGHNT and CDR2 YYREEE (reference sequence). The CDR3 consists of 15 residues. DNA of the CDR3: TGTGCCAGCAGCTTACCGGGCTCTGGGGCCAACCACCTGACTTTC. Protein product: CASSLPGSGANHLTF.

Remarks on this clonotype: With a much larger clone just one base away, this may be a read error. The V and J genes are TRBV12-3 or TRBV12-4 and TRBJ2-7; D uncertain. The CDR3 totals 12 residues. The CDR3 DNA is TGTGCCAACAGTCCGGCGGACGGAATTCCCGACTTC. This encodes CANSPADGIPDF.

A remark on this clonotype: Relative to the germline gene, one junction end is altered; a read error may explain this. This rearrangement joins TRBV5-6 to TRBJ1-1, with unresolved D. Germline CDR1 and CDR2: SGHDT and YYEEEE. The CDR3 is 13 amino acids. The chain's CDR3 is CASSFSWSLEAFF. CDR3 coding DNA: TGTGCCAGTAGCTTCTCTTGGAGCCTTGAAGCTTTCTTT.

DNA for the CDR3: TGTGCCAGCAGTGATGGGACCACCAATGAGCAGTTCTTC. This sequence encodes CASSDGTTNEQFF. The V gene is TRBV2, the J gene TRBJ2-1; possibly TRBD1 or TRBD2 for D (5 bases each). The CDR3 totals 13 residues. Germline V gene lookup returns CDR1 SNHLY and CDR2 FYNNEI. V was clipped by 3 bases and J by 6 bases, with 9 bases between them.